This TCR beta chain is drawn from a study of blood T cell repertoires in COVID-19. Study information: Samples representing acute and convalescent COVID-19 were sourced from the United States, Italy and Spain. The cDNA or gDNA used as material had been derived from T cells, B-cell-depleted T cells, or PBMCs.

Original data processing: It was from reference gene primer amplification that nucleated cell counts were estimated. Profiling relied on immunoSEQ multiplex PCR, and the TCRdb table lists in-frame clones only, not all of them. The DNA gave D and trimming, while V, J and clone size come from that table. The sample has roughly 120,000 clones; 75% to 90% are singletons. The junction had 3 bases not matched to a gene; V was cut back by 3 bases and J by 2 bases. This CDR3 has 15 amino acids. Per the germline V gene, CDR1 is SGHTA and CDR2 is FQGNSA. The sequence derives from a woman aged 55-69 years with acute or convalescent COVID-19. Sequencing input: peripheral blood. The J gene is TRBJ2-7, the V gene TRBV7-2; TRBD2 agrees at 11 bases. CDR3 amino acids: CASSFLAGGTYEQYF. The CDR3 DNA follows: TGTGCCAGCAGCTTTTTAGCGGGGGGGACCTACGAGCAGTACTTC.